The 22 T cell receptor beta chains below all came from one sample that was sequenced in a study of T cells in Graves' hyperthyroidism and ophthalmopathy. RNA transcripts served as the template for amplifying TCR beta CDR3 regions. First-round RT-PCR of the TCR CDR3 relied on the HTBI primer set. TCRdb fed the multiplex PCR reads into MiXCR, producing one record per CDR3 protein. This sample yields 95,000 to 100,000 distinct CDR3 sequences, of which around 50% are seen a single time; around 27% belongs to the top ten. Sequencing input: blood. These receptors originate from a woman in her forties with Graves' hyperthyroidism.

This clonotype was observed many times. A junction end diverges from the germline sequence, so it may reflect a read error. The chain recombines TRBV9 with TRBJ1-5; perhaps TRBD1 as D (5 bases). The V gene's germline CDR1 is SGDLS and CDR2 YYNGEE. The CDR3 contains 15 residues. The CDR3 DNA follows: TGTACCAGCAGCGTCACCGGGACGGGGAATCAGCCCCAGCATTTT. This sequence encodes CTSSVTGTGNQPQHF.

This clonotype was picked up many times. This chain links TRBV7-2 with TRBJ1-2; perhaps TRBD1 as D (5 bases). In germline, CDR1 is SGHTA, CDR2 FQGNSA. This CDR3 has 16 amino acids. V shed 5 bases and J shed 3 bases, with 19 bases lying between them. The CDR3, as DNA: TGTGCCAGCAGCCAACAGGCGTCTAGGAGCCACTATGGCTACACCTTC. This translates into CASSQQASRSHYGYTF.

This clonotype was picked up one time. This chain connects TRBV2 to TRBJ2-5; TRBD1 matches at 10 bases. CDR1 is SNHLY, CDR2 FYNNEI, per germline. This CDR3 has 14 amino acids. Trimming at V came to 6 bases and at J to 5 bases, leaving 6 bases not matched to a gene. Here the CDR3 reads CASRWTGGIETQYF. DNA of the CDR3: TGTGCCAGCAGGTGGACAGGGGGGATCGAGACCCAGTACTTC.

V and J are TRBV7-2 and TRBJ1-4, with D possibly being TRBD1 (5 bases). The length of the CDR3 is 16 residues. V was cut by 6 bases and J by 8 bases, with 22 bases left in between. The germline V gene encodes CDR1 SGHTA and CDR2 FQGNSA. Here the CDR3 DNA reads TGTGCCAGCAGTCCTCCCCCAGGGAGGATTCGGGAAAAACTGTTTTTT. Translated: CASSPPPGRIREKLFF.

This rearrangement joins TRBV11-1 to TRBJ1-6; possibly TRBD1 for D (5 bases). In germline, CDR1 is SGHAT, CDR2 FQDESV (reference sequence). The CDR3 runs 13 residues. Trimming took 3 bases from V and 10 from J, leaving 10 bases between them. In nucleotides, the CDR3 is TGTGCCAGCAGCTTCAGGGTAGGATCACCCCTCCACTTT. Translation gives CASSFRVGSPLHF.

The chain combines TRBV29-1 with TRBJ1-4; perhaps TRBD1 as D (6 bases). V was clipped by 4 bases and J by 2 bases, with 11 bases between them. The CDR3 has 14 residues. Germline CDR1 reads SQVTM; CDR2 reads ANQGSEA. As DNA, the CDR3 is TGCAGCGTTGTACCGGGGGGCACTAATGAAAAACTGTTTTTT. It encodes CSVVPGGTNEKLFF.

The rearrangement links TRBV10-2 to TRBJ2-3, with TRBD2 matching over 10 bases. Looked up from germline, CDR1 is WSHSY and CDR2 is SAAADI. The junction had 2 bases not matched to a gene; V was cut back by 2 bases and J by 3 bases. The CDR3 loop spans 15 amino acids. The CDR3 DNA follows: TGCGCCAGCAGTGAGATAGCGGGAGGAACAGATACGCAGTATTTT. Amino acids: CASSEIAGGTDTQYF.

The sample holds many counts of this clonotype. J is TRBJ2-7 and V is TRBV7-2, with 7 bases that match TRBD2. The CDR3 spans 14 residues. V shed 2 bases, J shed 0 bases, and the junction held 1 base outside the gene matches. Per germline, CDR1 SGHTA and CDR2 FQGNSA. The CDR3 region is CASSLRDYSYEQYF. CDR3 sequence (DNA): TGTGCCAGCAGCTTACGGGACTACTCCTACGAGCAGTACTTC. Together with reference TRBV7-2 and TRBJ2-7, the CDR3 gives the full variable domain: GAGVSQSPSNKVTEKGKDVELRCDPISGHTALYWYRQSLGQGLEFLIYFQGNSAPDKSGLPSDRFSAERTGGSVSTLTIQRTQQEDSAVYLCASSLRDYSYEQYFGPGTRLTVT.

A few counts support this clonotype. The J gene is TRBJ2-1, the V gene TRBV7-3; 8 bases agree with TRBD2. Germline V gene lookup returns CDR1 SGHTA and CDR2 FQGTGA. There are 17 residues in the CDR3. The V and J ends lost 5 bases and 4 bases, in that order; junction bases with no gene match: 13. CDR3 amino acids: CASSPGVAGLGYNEQFF. The CDR3 coding sequence is TGTGCCAGCAGCCCCGGTGTAGCGGGGTTAGGGTACAATGAGCAGTTCTTC.

The chain uses TRBV20-1 and TRBJ1-1, with D maybe TRBD1 (5 bases). The CDR3 runs to 14 residues. Germline assignment: CDR1 DFQATT and CDR2 SNEGSKA (reference sequence). V lost 4 bases and J 11 bases, leaving 23 bases between the germline ends. The CDR3 DNA follows: TGCAGTGCTATCCCCGGAAGCGGGAGGGGTTGGGCTTTCTTT. This encodes CSAIPGSGRGWAFF.

As to this clonotype: A much more abundant neighbour one base away suggests this may be a read error. The V call is TRBV7-2, the J call TRBJ1-1, with TRBD1 as a possible D gene (6 bases). This CDR3 is 15 amino acids long. Germline V gene data show CDR1 as SGHTA and CDR2 as FQGNSA. The CDR3 protein is CASSSKGHLNTEGLF. The CDR3 nucleotides read TGTGCCAGCAGCTCGAAGGGACACTTGAACACTGAAGGTCTCTTT.

The chain employs TRBV15 and TRBJ1-2, with 8 bases lining up with TRBD1. Germline assignment: CDR1 LNHNV and CDR2 YYDKDF (reference sequence). Losses at the gene ends were 3 bases for V and 8 bases for J; bases not matched to a gene: 8. There are 14 residues in the CDR3. The CDR3: CATSSGSGGEGYTF. The CDR3 DNA reads TGTGCCACCAGCAGTGGGTCAGGGGGCGAAGGCTACACCTTC.

This clonotype has ten or more counts. The chain couples TRBV7-2 to TRBJ2-7, with 13 bases fitting TRBD2. Germline V gives CDR1 SGHTA, CDR2 FQGNSA. CDR3 length: 16 amino acids. The trim removed 4 bases at V and 7 bases at J, leaving 10 bases unmatched. The CDR3 DNA reads TGTGCCAGCAGCTCGTGGACTAGCGGGAGAAGCGGGGAGCAGTACTTC. This translates into CASSSWTSGRSGEQYF.

V gene TRBV2 combines with J gene TRBJ2-3; 8 nucleotides match TRBD2. The V gene's germline CDR1 is SNHLY and CDR2 FYNNEI. CDR3 length: 14 residues. V lost 7 bases to trimming and J lost 3 bases; unmatched junction nucleotides: 6. CDR3 in DNA: TGTGCCAGCAATCACCAGCGGGAGACAGATACGCAGTATTTT. This sequence encodes CASNHQRETDTQYF.

For this clonotype: Because the CDR3 is missing its conserved closing phenylalanine or tryptophan, this is likely a read error. The CDR3 sequence: CAIRGVAGDRDTIYL. The CDR3 nucleotides are TGTGCCATCAGAGGGGTAGCCGGGGACAGGGACACCATATATCTT. The rearrangement links TRBV10-3 to TRBJ1-3; 9 nucleotides agree with TRBD1. CDR3 length: 15 amino acids. With V trimmed by 6 bases and J by 8 bases, 11 bases remained unmatched. Germline lookup yields CDR1 ENHRY and CDR2 SYGVKD.

The chain carries TRBV19 and TRBJ1-5; possible D gene TRBD1, 6 bases. Between the trimmed V and J ends, which lost 2 bases and 6 bases, there was a span of 17 bases. CDR3 length equals 16 residues. The germline V gene encodes CDR1 LNHDA and CDR2 SQIVND (reference sequence). The CDR3 is CASSILPGHLGQPQHF. The CDR3 DNA follows: TGTGCCAGTAGTATACTACCGGGACATCTGGGTCAGCCCCAGCATTTT.

This clonotype was counted at least ten times. The genes are TRBV7-9 and TRBJ2-7, with 7 bases that match TRBD1. Germline loops: CDR1 SEHNR, CDR2 FQNEAQ (reference sequence). The CDR3 has 15 amino acids. V shed 1 base, J shed 3 bases, and the junction held 6 bases outside the gene matches. The CDR3: CASSLEATGNYEQYF. The CDR3 DNA follows: TGTGCCAGCAGCTTAGAGGCGACAGGGAACTACGAGCAGTACTTC.

This clonotype was found many times. This sequence joins TRBV5-1 and TRBJ1-1; 8 bases fit TRBD1. Germline trimming cut 0 bases from V and 5 bases from J; bases unmatched to any gene: 6. The CDR3 has 15 amino acids. Germline CDR1 SGHRS, CDR2 YFSETQ. DNA of the CDR3: TGCGCCAGCAGCTTGGGCAGGGGGCTTGGAACTGAAGCTTTCTTT. Translation gives CASSLGRGLGTEAFF.

The chain has TRBV5-1 and TRBJ2-7; 8 bases line up with TRBD1. The CDR3 has 17 amino acids. Losses at the gene ends were 0 bases for V and 2 bases for J; bases not matched to a gene: 10. CDR1 SGHRS and CDR2 YFSETQ come from the germline V gene. DNA for the CDR3: TGCGCCAGCAGCTTGGCCCAGCCGGGACAGGAAACCTACGAGCAGTACTTC. This gives the protein CASSLAQPGQETYEQYF.

V gene TRBV24-1 combines with J gene TRBJ2-5; D might be TRBD1 (5 bases). The CDR3 runs 14 residues. Looked up from germline, CDR1 is KGHDR and CDR2 is SFDVKD. The germline V and J ends were trimmed by 2 bases and 3 bases, with 9 bases remaining between them. The CDR3 bases are TGTGCCACCAGTGATTGGCAAGGGGAAGAGACCCAGTACTTC. This encodes CATSDWQGEETQYF.

The table lists this clonotype with many counts. The rearrangement uses TRBV20-1 and TRBJ2-6, with unresolved D. Germline CDR1 reads DFQATT; CDR2 reads SNEGSKA (reference sequence). This CDR3 region has 13 residues. V was shortened by 4 bases and J by 4 bases, with 8 bases between the two germline ends. This chain's CDR3 is CSAKFAGANVLTF. In nucleotides, the CDR3 is TGCAGTGCTAAGTTCGCCGGGGCCAACGTCCTGACTTTC.

This clonotype came up many times. The chain is built from TRBV19 and TRBJ1-1; D is unclear. CDR3 length equals 14 residues. The V gene lost 4 bases and the J gene lost 1 base, with 10 bases spanning the gap. Germline V gene lookup returns CDR1 LNHDA and CDR2 SQIVND (reference sequence). CDR3 in amino acids: CASSRIGPNTEAFF. In DNA form, the CDR3 reads TGTGCCAGTAGTAGGATTGGGCCGAACACTGAAGCTTTCTTT.